This TCR beta chain is from a study of cytomegalovirus exposure and HLA in healthy donors. As for the study in general: Drawn from HLA-typed donors, 65 million to 100 million unique TCRs were held in an early data release. Study results and caveats: Analyses of presence/absence relied on an assumption of roughly uniform sequencing depth across donors. Reports indicated that the classifier achieved high specificity and sensitivity in diagnosing cytomegalovirus status. The authors later linked a missense DCLRE1C variant to TCR beta V- and J-gene trimming.

As concerns this clone: Its antigen is unknown. Compared with germline, one end of the junction differs, possibly owing to a read error.

In the PCR, 60 Vbeta and 13 Jbeta primers were used. Assay used: immunoSEQ multiplex PCR; TCRdb lists only in-frame clones, some missing. The data contain fewer than 200,000 clones, more than 80% of them seen just once; the ten biggest clones take up 4.9%. Germline assignment: CDR1 SEHNR and CDR2 FQNEAQ (reference sequence). The CDR3 length is 16 residues. This receptor was taken from a woman younger than 30 in good health and CMV-seropositive. This chain links TRBV7-9 with TRBJ1-6; 11 bases are a match to TRBD1. The sequencing input was PBMCs. The CDR3 DNA is TGTTCCAGCAGCTTACGGGGACAGGGGGTGGATTCACCCCTCCACTTT. Translation: CSSSLRGQGVDSPLHF.